Below, one T cell receptor (beta chain) is given with its context. There is no known antigen for this receptor. No per-base quality is available; no much larger clone lies one base away. In the prospective study, participants were about 18 to 95 years old, resided in approximately 25 geographic areas of the United States, and were enrolled through a virtual design. In the prospective study, participants were assigned to cohorts based on the clinical history participants reported in a screening survey and a study questionnaire. Exposed participants were defined as having been in contact with someone with a PCR-confirmed or clinician-diagnosed COVID-19 case within 2 weeks of study entry. In the prospective study, mobile phlebotomists collected whole blood, serum and a nasopharyngeal or oropharyngeal swab from each participant. Additional blood draws and questionnaires over an approximately two-month period could optionally be provided by prospective study participants. Before DNA extraction, prospective study blood samples were shipped either frozen or at room temperature.

The sample is drawn from a study of blood T cell repertoires in COVID-19 (dated by TCRdb to 2019 to 2021). The study in broad terms: Collaborator samples came from the United States, Italy and Spain and covered acute and convalescent phases of COVID-19. The material from the prospective study consisted of cDNA or gDNA derived from T cells, B-cell-depleted T cells, or PBMCs. The dataset comprised deeply sampled blood TCRbeta repertoires from subjects exposed to, actively infected with, or recovered from COVID-19. The repertoires were made available in a free public database intended to serve as a resource for research on the immune response to SARS-CoV-2. Samples came from the ongoing ImmuneRACE study (first 160 participants) plus 1,254 subjects from 6 global collaborators. Sample metadata almost always included a de-identified subject ID, COVID-19 status, age in years and sex. Where available, HLA class I and class II types were obtained from metadata supplied by the sample provider rather than from assay-based typing.

The CDR3 measures 14 amino acids from cysteine to phenylalanine. The DNA shown is the 42-base CDR3, in frame from base 1. V and J are trimmed by 2 bases and 3 bases, and the gene matches miss 4 bases of the junction. CDR1 and CDR2 are read off the germline V gene (reference sequence) as GTSNPN and SVGIG. The investigation overall reported the following: How much clinical and demographic metadata was included differed by source and by participant, and the metadata was provided uncurated.

The immunoSEQ Assay, a bias-controlled multiplex PCR, was used to amplify TCRbeta CDR3 regions from genomic DNA. For the original study's pipeline: Nucleated cell counts per sample were estimated from amplification of reference gene primers within the assay. To quantify the absolute abundance of each unique TCRbeta CDR3 rearrangement, sequence reads were collapsed and filtered. For each sample, productive Simpson clonality was calculated by taking the square root of Simpson's diversity index across productive rearrangements. This is the immuneACCESS table as TCRdb keeps it, with only in-frame sequences that have V and J called. A part of the clones is gone; compared with another copy, unresolved V genes explain less than half, and the rest is unexplained. For V, J and clone size, that table is used; D and trimming come from the DNA. For this sample there are 360,000 or so clones; 88% appear just once. The top ten hold approximately 1% of the sample.

The specimen was PBMCs or T cells enriched from blood (not recorded which). This receptor was taken from a woman aged 25-40 years who had been exposed to COVID-19. The chain links TRBV30 with TRBJ2-7, with 10 middle bases fitting TRBD1. The CDR3 region: CAWSRGTGDYEQYF. DNA sequence: TGTGCCTGGAGTCGGGGGACAGGGGACTACGAGCAGTACTTC.